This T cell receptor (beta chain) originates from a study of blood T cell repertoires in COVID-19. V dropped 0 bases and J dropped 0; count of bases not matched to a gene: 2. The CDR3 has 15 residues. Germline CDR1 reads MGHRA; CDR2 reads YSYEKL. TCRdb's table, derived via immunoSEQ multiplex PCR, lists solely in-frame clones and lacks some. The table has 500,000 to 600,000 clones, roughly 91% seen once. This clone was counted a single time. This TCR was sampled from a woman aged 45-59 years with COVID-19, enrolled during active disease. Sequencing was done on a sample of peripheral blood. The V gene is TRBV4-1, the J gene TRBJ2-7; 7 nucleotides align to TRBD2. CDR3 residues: CASSQEGLTSYEQYF. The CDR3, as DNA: TGCGCCAGCAGCCAAGAGGGACTAACCTCCTACGAGCAGTACTTC.